Listed below are T cell receptor beta chains from one sample, sequenced in a study of T cell repertoires in cytomegalovirus infection. TCRdb re-analysed the reads in MiXCR, keeping a single row per CDR3 protein. The sample consists of approximately 400,000 distinct CDR3 sequences, under 40% of them appearing once. The sample comprised PBMCs. The receptors come from a human donor in good health (CMV status not recorded). Some clones in this sample may be carry-over from other donors' samples. The CDR3 runs from the conserved cysteine through the conserved F or W. A D gene is named only where the DNA matches it firmly. Expanded clones are given a class, and other clones once, few, many or no size at all.

size | J | V | D | DNA | CDR3
NA | TRBJ2-1 | TRBV18 | TRBD1 | TGTGCCAGCGCGACAGGGCGCTTGAATGAGCAGTTCTTC | CASATGRLNEQFF
NA | TRBJ1-5 | TRBV6-5 | NA | TGTGCCAGCAGTCACGGTGGCAATCAGCCCCAGCATTTT | CASSHGGNQPQHF
many | TRBJ1-1 | TRBV19 | NA | TGTGCCAGTAGTATAGGGCCCTCGAACTGGAACACTGAAGCTTTCTTT | CASSIGPSNWNTEAFF
NA | TRBJ2-1 | TRBV4-1 | NA | TGTGCCAGCAGCCAATTAGGGGGACCCAACGAGCAGTTCTTC | CASSQLGGPNEQFF
NA | TRBJ1-1 | TRBV4-2 | NA | TGTGCCAGCAGCCAAGAATTCGGGGAGACTGAAGCTTTCTTT | CASSQEFGETEAFF
few | TRBJ2-3 | TRBV11-3 | TRBD2 | TGTGCCAGCAGCTTAGATCTTAGCGAGCGGGGACGGACAGATACGCAGTATTTT | CASSLDLSERGRTDTQYF
few | TRBJ2-6 | TRBV12-3/TRBV12-4 | NA | TGTGCCAGCAGTCTCAAACGAGGACGTTTCCTGACTTTC | CASSLKRGRFLTF
many | TRBJ1-5 | TRBV7-2 | NA | TGTGCCAGCAGCAGAGGAAGAGGTAATCAGCCCCAGCATTTT | CASSRGRGNQPQHF
many | TRBJ2-3 | TRBV7-2 | NA | TGTGCCAGCAGCTCAAAAGGTGGAGGGGGCACAGATACGCAGTATTTT | CASSSKGGGGTDTQYF
NA | TRBJ1-3 | TRBV28 | NA | TGTGCCAGCAGTCTTTATCCGCAGGGGCAATTGTACACCATATATTTT | CASSLYPQGQLYTIYF
few | TRBJ1-2 | TRBV4-1 | TRBD1 | TGCGCCAGCAGCCAAAAAACGGGACAGCCTAACTATGGCTACACCTTC | CASSQKTGQPNYGYTF
NA | TRBJ1-6 | TRBV20-1 | TRBD1 | TGCAGTGCTAGTAGCGGACAGGGCCAGAATTCACCCCTCCACTTT | CSASSGQGQNSPLHF
NA | TRBJ2-1 | TRBV5-6 | NA | TGTGCCAGCAGCATCTGGGGGAGCTCCTACAATGAGCAGTTCTTC | CASSIWGSSYNEQFF
NA | TRBJ2-3 | TRBV9 | TRBD2 | TGTGCCAGCAGCCATACCCAAACCCGGACTAGCGGGGGAGCTAGCACAGATACGCAGTATTTT | CASSHTQTRTSGGASTDTQYF
many | TRBJ1-6 | TRBV27 | TRBD1 | TGTGCCAGCAGTCCCCGACAGGGAACTAATTCACCCCTCCACTTT | CASSPRQGTNSPLHF
few | TRBJ1-2 | TRBV7-9 | NA | TGTGCCAGCAGCAGCGGGATTAACCTGAACTATGGCTACACCTTC | CASSSGINLNYGYTF
NA | TRBJ1-2 | TRBV18 | NA | TGTGCCAGCTCACCCGGGATCCCCGGGGAATATGGCTACACCTTC | CASSPGIPGEYGYTF
NA | TRBJ2-7 | TRBV20-1 | NA | TGCAGTGCTCGTAGAAACAGGCCGTCCTACGAGCAGTACTTC | CSARRNRPSYEQYF
NA | TRBJ1-5 | TRBV7-2 | NA | TGTGCCAGCAGCTTAGGGTCGACTAAGCCCCAGCATTTT | CASSLGSTKPQHF
many | TRBJ1-4 | TRBV7-6 | NA | TGTGCCAGCAGCTTAGAACCAACGGCTCGTGAAAAACTGTTTTTT | CASSLEPTAREKLFF
many | TRBJ2-1 | TRBV7-2 | TRBD2 | TGTGCCAGCAGCTCCAGCGGGGTCTCCTACAATGAGCAGTTCTTC | CASSSSGVSYNEQFF
NA | TRBJ2-5 | TRBV7-9 | NA | TGTGCCAGCAGTGCTTGGACGGAACAAGAGACCCAGTACTTC | CASSAWTEQETQYF
NA | TRBJ1-2 | TRBV12-5 | NA | TGTGCTAGTGGTTTGGAGGGGACCTATGGCTACACCTTC | CASGLEGTYGYTF
many | TRBJ1-2 | TRBV6-4 | TRBD1 | TGTGCCAGCAAGGTACAGGGGCCACAACCAGCTGACTATGGCTACACCTTC | CASKVQGPQPADYGYTF
many | TRBJ2-1 | TRBV5-5 | NA | TGTGCCAGCAGCCCGGACGGATACAATGAGCAGTTCTTC | CASSPDGYNEQFF
many | TRBJ1-2 | TRBV7-8 | NA | TGTGCCAGCAGCTTAATTCAGGGTGACTATGGCTACACCTTC | CASSLIQGDYGYTF
NA | TRBJ2-5 | TRBV7-2 | TRBD2 | TGTGCCAGCAGCTACGGGACTAGCGGGGGGGGTATTGGGACCCAGTACTTC | CASSYGTSGGGIGTQYF
NA | TRBJ1-4 | TRBV5-1 | NA | TGCGCCAGCACCCGGGAGACAGGCTTAACTAATGAAAAACTGTTTTTT | CASTRETGLTNEKLFF
NA | TRBJ2-6 | TRBV2 | NA | TGTGCCAGCAGGCCCGACAGCGCTGGGGCCAACGTCCTGACTTTC | CASRPDSAGANVLTF
few | TRBJ1-1 | TRBV6-2/TRBV6-3 | TRBD1 | TGTGCCAGCAGTTACTCGGGACAGGGGGCTGAAGCTTTCTTT | CASSYSGQGAEAFF
NA | TRBJ2-3 | TRBV27 | TRBD1 | TGTGCCAGCAGTTTTGAGACAGGGTCAGATACGCAGTATTTT | CASSFETGSDTQYF
many | TRBJ1-6 | TRBV25-1 | TRBD1 | TGTGCCAGCAGTGAATATACCAGAGGGGGCCCAAATTCACCCCTCCACTTT | CASSEYTRGGPNSPLHF
NA | TRBJ1-1 | TRBV7-2 | NA | TGTGCCAGCAGCTTAAGGGATGGGAGGGGCAACACTGAAGCTTTCTTT | CASSLRDGRGNTEAFF